The 8 T cell receptor beta chains in this list originate from one sample, sequenced in a study of control samples from healthy donors and cancer patients. Measured with immunoSEQ multiplex PCR; TCRdb has only the in-frame clones, and not every one. The table shows some 130,000 clones, with approximately 94% occurring only once. Input material: PBMCs. The receptors derive from a man between 45 and 60 years old with head and neck cancer.

V gene TRBV6-5 combines with J gene TRBJ1-1; D is unclear. Germline V gives CDR1 MNHEY, CDR2 SVGAGI. The CDR3 loop spans 15 amino acids. Trimming removed 6 bases from V and 1 base from J, with 15 bases in between. For the CDR3, the DNA is TGTGCCAGCAGCCCCAGTTGGGCGAGGAACACTGAAGCTTTCTTT. It codes for CASSPSWARNTEAFF.

The chain recombines TRBV5-1 with TRBJ2-3; maybe TRBD1 (6 bases). In germline, CDR1 is SGHRS, CDR2 YFSETQ. Between the trimmed V and J ends, which lost 8 bases and 0 bases, there was a span of 10 bases. The CDR3 loop spans 13 amino acids. The CDR3 DNA reads as TGCGCCAGTGGGGGCGAAAGCACAGATACGCAGTATTTT. It yields the protein CASGGESTDTQYF.

This sequence joins TRBV4-3 and TRBJ1-5; no clear D. The germline V gene encodes CDR1 LGHNA and CDR2 YSLEER. Trimming shortened V by 0 bases and J by 5 bases, and 11 bases separated the two germline ends. This CDR3 has 15 residues. The CDR3 spells CASSQEFFADQPQHF. The CDR3 nucleotides read TGCGCCAGCAGCCAAGAATTTTTCGCCGATCAGCCCCAGCATTTT.

The V gene is TRBV19, the J gene TRBJ1-2; D uncertain. The CDR3 sequence is 16 residues long. V dropped 1 base and J dropped 2 bases, with 14 bases sitting between them. In germline, CDR1 is LNHDA, CDR2 SQIVND (reference sequence). The CDR3 spells CASSIGGSYSNYGYTF. As DNA, the CDR3 is TGTGCCAGTAGTATAGGTGGTTCCTATTCCAACTATGGCTACACCTTC.

The V call is TRBV4-3, the J call TRBJ2-1; TRBD1 is a possible D gene (5 bases). This CDR3 spans 16 amino acids. The germline gives CDR1 LGHNA, CDR2 YSLEER. The ends were cut back, 1 base at V and 4 bases at J, with 14 bases in the middle. The CDR3 nucleotides are TGCGCCAGCAGCCAAGTTAGGCAGGGCAAGTACAATGAGCAGTTCTTC. Amino acids: CASSQVRQGKYNEQFF.

This clone came up a few times. This sequence joins TRBV9 and TRBJ1-4; 7 bases align to TRBD1. The CDR3 contains 14 residues. CDR1 is SGDLS and CDR2 is YYNGEE in the germline V gene. After removal of 0 bases from V and 14 bases from J, the junction contained 10 bases not matched to a gene. The CDR3 here is CASSVEGGRGDLFF. The CDR3, as DNA: TGTGCCAGCAGCGTAGAAGGGGGCCGGGGTGATCTGTTTTTT.

The chain has TRBV10-3 and TRBJ2-2; either TRBD1 or TRBD2 may fit D (5 bases each). V was pared by 2 bases and J by 3 bases, with 16 bases between. The germline gives CDR1 ENHRY, CDR2 SYGVKD. The CDR3 runs 17 residues. The CDR3 nucleotides read TGTGCCATCAGTGAGGGGTTAGAGGGGCTGCACACCGGGGAGCTGTTTTTT. This encodes CAISEGLEGLHTGELFF.

The V and J genes are TRBV19 and TRBJ1-5; no clear D. V shed 2 bases and J shed 4 bases, with 6 bases lying between them. Germline-derived CDR1 and CDR2 are LNHDA and SQIVND (reference sequence). The CDR3 covers 13 residues. The CDR3 protein is CASSIQSNQPQHF. The CDR3 region has the DNA TGTGCCAGTAGTATACAGAGTAATCAGCCCCAGCATTTT.